These 17 T cell receptor beta chains originate from one sample sequenced in a study of human T cells and chemical hapten exposure. TCRdb analysed the RACE reads with MiXCR anew, one entry per CDR3 protein. Of nearly 55,000 distinct CDR3 sequences listed, just under 10% are singletons. The time point here: patch test 2, 6 weeks after DPC sensitization. Treatment here: therapeutic diphenylcyclopropenone sensitization with weekly scalp DPC. Sequenced material: whole blood, taken in connection with sensitization to the hapten diphenylcyclopropenone (DPC). These receptors all come from a woman aged 50 to 60 with alopecia areata. Some clones in this sample may be carry-over from other donors' samples.

This chain uses TRBV4-3 with TRBJ2-7, with D maybe TRBD2 (5 bases). The CDR3 has 15 residues. Between the trimmed V and J ends, which lost 2 bases and 1 base, there was a span of 12 bases. Germline-derived CDR1 and CDR2 are LGHNA and YSLEER. Written as DNA, the CDR3 is TGCGCCAGCAGCCAAACGGGGTTTTCGTCCTACGAGCAGTACTTC. Its translation: CASSQTGFSSYEQYF.

This clonotype was observed a handful of times. CDR3 DNA sequence: TGTGCCAGCAGCAACGACAGGGTAAACATTCAGTACTTC. Encoded protein: CASSNDRVNIQYF. The chain is built from TRBV21-1 and TRBJ2-4; the table's D call, TRBD1, has no DNA check behind it. TRBV21-1 is assigned pseudogene status. The CDR3 loop spans 13 amino acids.

In this sample, this clonotype turned up a few times. The chain combines TRBV3-1 with TRBJ2-3; 9 bases match TRBD1. The CDR3 covers 14 residues. CDR1 and CDR2 from the germline V gene are LGHDT and YNNKEL (reference sequence). V dropped 5 bases and J dropped 5; count of bases not matched to a gene: 5. For the CDR3, the DNA is TGTGCCAGCAGCGAGACAGGGGGAAGAGATACGCAGTATTTT. Translated: CASSETGGRDTQYF.

This clonotype was seen more than once but under ten times. The chain has TRBV6-5 and TRBJ2-1, with unresolved D. Germline CDR1 is MNHEY and CDR2 is SVGAGI. The CDR3 consists of 10 residues. Trimming removed 8 bases at V and 4 bases at J, with 3 bases between. The CDR3 loop is CASGYNEQFF. The CDR3, as DNA: TGTGCCAGCGGATACAATGAGCAGTTCTTC.

This clonotype was observed a handful of times. The chain carries TRBV7-8 and TRBJ2-1; D may be TRBD2 (6 bases). This CDR3 spans 17 amino acids. Trimming stripped 2 bases from V and 4 bases from J, with 18 bases between. The germline CDR1 and CDR2 sequences are SGHVS and FQNEAQ. The CDR3 nucleotides are TGTGCCAGCAGCTTATTCCGGGCTCGGGGGAGGTACAATGAGCAGTTCTTC. It specifies CASSLFRARGRYNEQFF.

This clonotype appeared many times. CDR3 protein: CSAGDRSLGTEAFF. As DNA, the CDR3 is TGCAGTGCAGGAGACAGGTCCCTCGGAACTGAAGCTTTCTTT. This chain joins TRBV20-1 and TRBJ1-1; a possible D gene is TRBD1 (6 bases). V lost 6 bases to trimming and J lost 5 bases, with 19 bases between them. Germline CDR1 reads DFQATT; CDR2 reads SNEGSKA (reference sequence). CDR3 length equals 14 residues.

In its sample, this clonotype was seen a few times. This chain links TRBV11-3 with TRBJ2-7; D is possibly TRBD1 (5 bases). V was clipped by 0 bases and J by 0 bases, with 9 bases between them. Germline V gene lookup returns CDR1 SGHNT and CDR2 YENEEA. The CDR3 length is 15 residues. CDR3 sequence: CASSLDRQISYEQYF. The CDR3 DNA reads TGTGCCAGCAGCTTAGATCGACAGATCTCCTACGAGCAGTACTTC.

The V and J genes are TRBV7-9 and TRBJ2-5; unclear D gene. Trimming stripped 6 bases from V and 5 bases from J, with 16 bases between. The germline CDR1 and CDR2 sequences are SEHNR and FQNEAQ (reference sequence). This CDR3 has 14 residues. CDR3 protein: CASSTWIDVETQYF. CDR3 sequence (DNA): TGTGCCAGCAGTACATGGATCGATGTTGAGACCCAGTACTTC.

This clonotype was detected ten times or more. V usage is TRBV12-3 or TRBV12-4 and J usage is TRBJ2-5; a possible D gene is TRBD2 (6 bases). The ends were cut back, 6 bases at V and 2 bases at J, with 10 bases in the middle. This CDR3 region has 13 residues. This chain's CDR3 is CASRREEQETQYF. The CDR3 DNA is TGTGCCAGCAGAAGGGAGGAGCAAGAGACCCAGTACTTC.

This clonotype was observed many times. The chain employs TRBV11-2 and TRBJ1-3; 7 nucleotides agree with TRBD1. The trim removed 5 bases at V and 4 bases at J, leaving 2 bases unmatched. Germline CDR1 reads SGHAT; CDR2 reads FQNNGV. The CDR3 totals 13 residues. The chain's CDR3 is CASSLGQGNTIYF. CDR3 nucleotides: TGTGCCAGCAGCCTGGGACAGGGAAACACCATATATTTT.

This clonotype was seen repeatedly, ten times or more. This chain joins TRBV7-2 and TRBJ2-3; 8 positions match TRBD2. The CDR3 is 16 residues long. Germline V CDR1 and CDR2: SGHTA, FQGNSA. J was trimmed by 3 bases and V by 1 base; bases with no gene match: 6. Here the CDR3 DNA reads TGTGCCAGCAGCTTAGTTTCGGGAGGGCCGACAGATACGCAGTATTTT. Its protein product is CASSLVSGGPTDTQYF.

In this sample, this clonotype turned up a few times. The rearrangement uses TRBV6-1 and TRBJ2-7; no reliable D call. This CDR3 region has 13 residues. Germline values: CDR1 MNHNS, CDR2 SASEGT. V dropped 7 bases and J dropped 4 bases, with 14 bases sitting between them. CDR3 in DNA: TGTGCCAGCACCGTATCGCCCTTGTACGAGCAGTACTTC. It is translated as CASTVSPLYEQYF.

This clonotype was counted at least ten times. The chain has TRBV6-1 and TRBJ1-5; perhaps TRBD1 as D (5 bases). The CDR3 loop spans 15 amino acids. Germline loops: CDR1 MNHNS, CDR2 SASEGT. Trimming shortened V by 6 bases and J by 10 bases, and 22 bases separated the two germline ends. The CDR3 spells CASRDGTGPWNPQHF. Here the CDR3 DNA reads TGTGCCAGCAGGGACGGGACGGGTCCATGGAATCCCCAGCATTTT.

Only a few counts were recorded for this clonotype. This sequence joins TRBV5-1 and TRBJ2-7; 9 positions match TRBD1. This CDR3 comprises 17 residues. Losses at the gene ends were 3 bases for V and 1 base for J; bases not matched to a gene: 11. Germline V gives CDR1 SGHRS, CDR2 YFSETQ. CDR3 loop: CASSSKMGQGTSYEQYF. CDR3 in DNA: TGCGCCAGCAGCTCTAAGATGGGACAGGGAACTTCCTACGAGCAGTACTTC.

This clonotype was seen ten or more times. V and J are TRBV5-1 and TRBJ1-5, with no clear D. Germline V gives CDR1 SGHRS, CDR2 YFSETQ. Trimming took 0 bases from V and 1 from J, leaving 8 bases between them. There are 15 residues in the CDR3. CDR3 protein: CASSLAPASNQPQHF. The CDR3 DNA is TGCGCCAGCAGCTTGGCCCCAGCGAGCAATCAGCCCCAGCATTTT.

The chain is built from TRBV21-1 and TRBJ1-5. TRBV21-1 is shown as a pseudogene. This CDR3 is 14 amino acids long. Here the CDR3 DNA reads TGTGCCAGCAAGCAAAGAGGAGGAGGCCAGCCCCAGCATTTT. It codes for CASKQRGGGQPQHF.

This clonotype has only a few counts. V gene TRBV12-3 or TRBV12-4 combines with J gene TRBJ2-5; D unresolved. The ends were cut back, 3 bases at V and 1 base at J, with 12 bases in the middle. The CDR3 runs to 15 residues. The CDR3 DNA is TGTGCCAGCAGTTTGGGAATCCTACTCCAAGAGACCCAGTACTTC. As protein: CASSLGILLQETQYF.